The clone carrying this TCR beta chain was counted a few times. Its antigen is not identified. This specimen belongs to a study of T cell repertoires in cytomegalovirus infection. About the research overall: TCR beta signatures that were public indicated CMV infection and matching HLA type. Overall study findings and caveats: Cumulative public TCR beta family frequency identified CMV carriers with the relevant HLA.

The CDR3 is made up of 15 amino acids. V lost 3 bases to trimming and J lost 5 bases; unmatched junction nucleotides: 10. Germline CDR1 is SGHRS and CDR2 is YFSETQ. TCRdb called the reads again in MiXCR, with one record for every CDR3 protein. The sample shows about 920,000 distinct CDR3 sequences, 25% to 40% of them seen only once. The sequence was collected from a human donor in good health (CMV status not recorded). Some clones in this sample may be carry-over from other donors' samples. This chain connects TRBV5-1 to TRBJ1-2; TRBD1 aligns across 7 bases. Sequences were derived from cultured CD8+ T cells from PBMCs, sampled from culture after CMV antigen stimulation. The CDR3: CASSSQGGSRYGYTF. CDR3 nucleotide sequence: TGCGCCAGCAGCTCCCAGGGGGGTTCTAGATATGGCTACACCTTC.